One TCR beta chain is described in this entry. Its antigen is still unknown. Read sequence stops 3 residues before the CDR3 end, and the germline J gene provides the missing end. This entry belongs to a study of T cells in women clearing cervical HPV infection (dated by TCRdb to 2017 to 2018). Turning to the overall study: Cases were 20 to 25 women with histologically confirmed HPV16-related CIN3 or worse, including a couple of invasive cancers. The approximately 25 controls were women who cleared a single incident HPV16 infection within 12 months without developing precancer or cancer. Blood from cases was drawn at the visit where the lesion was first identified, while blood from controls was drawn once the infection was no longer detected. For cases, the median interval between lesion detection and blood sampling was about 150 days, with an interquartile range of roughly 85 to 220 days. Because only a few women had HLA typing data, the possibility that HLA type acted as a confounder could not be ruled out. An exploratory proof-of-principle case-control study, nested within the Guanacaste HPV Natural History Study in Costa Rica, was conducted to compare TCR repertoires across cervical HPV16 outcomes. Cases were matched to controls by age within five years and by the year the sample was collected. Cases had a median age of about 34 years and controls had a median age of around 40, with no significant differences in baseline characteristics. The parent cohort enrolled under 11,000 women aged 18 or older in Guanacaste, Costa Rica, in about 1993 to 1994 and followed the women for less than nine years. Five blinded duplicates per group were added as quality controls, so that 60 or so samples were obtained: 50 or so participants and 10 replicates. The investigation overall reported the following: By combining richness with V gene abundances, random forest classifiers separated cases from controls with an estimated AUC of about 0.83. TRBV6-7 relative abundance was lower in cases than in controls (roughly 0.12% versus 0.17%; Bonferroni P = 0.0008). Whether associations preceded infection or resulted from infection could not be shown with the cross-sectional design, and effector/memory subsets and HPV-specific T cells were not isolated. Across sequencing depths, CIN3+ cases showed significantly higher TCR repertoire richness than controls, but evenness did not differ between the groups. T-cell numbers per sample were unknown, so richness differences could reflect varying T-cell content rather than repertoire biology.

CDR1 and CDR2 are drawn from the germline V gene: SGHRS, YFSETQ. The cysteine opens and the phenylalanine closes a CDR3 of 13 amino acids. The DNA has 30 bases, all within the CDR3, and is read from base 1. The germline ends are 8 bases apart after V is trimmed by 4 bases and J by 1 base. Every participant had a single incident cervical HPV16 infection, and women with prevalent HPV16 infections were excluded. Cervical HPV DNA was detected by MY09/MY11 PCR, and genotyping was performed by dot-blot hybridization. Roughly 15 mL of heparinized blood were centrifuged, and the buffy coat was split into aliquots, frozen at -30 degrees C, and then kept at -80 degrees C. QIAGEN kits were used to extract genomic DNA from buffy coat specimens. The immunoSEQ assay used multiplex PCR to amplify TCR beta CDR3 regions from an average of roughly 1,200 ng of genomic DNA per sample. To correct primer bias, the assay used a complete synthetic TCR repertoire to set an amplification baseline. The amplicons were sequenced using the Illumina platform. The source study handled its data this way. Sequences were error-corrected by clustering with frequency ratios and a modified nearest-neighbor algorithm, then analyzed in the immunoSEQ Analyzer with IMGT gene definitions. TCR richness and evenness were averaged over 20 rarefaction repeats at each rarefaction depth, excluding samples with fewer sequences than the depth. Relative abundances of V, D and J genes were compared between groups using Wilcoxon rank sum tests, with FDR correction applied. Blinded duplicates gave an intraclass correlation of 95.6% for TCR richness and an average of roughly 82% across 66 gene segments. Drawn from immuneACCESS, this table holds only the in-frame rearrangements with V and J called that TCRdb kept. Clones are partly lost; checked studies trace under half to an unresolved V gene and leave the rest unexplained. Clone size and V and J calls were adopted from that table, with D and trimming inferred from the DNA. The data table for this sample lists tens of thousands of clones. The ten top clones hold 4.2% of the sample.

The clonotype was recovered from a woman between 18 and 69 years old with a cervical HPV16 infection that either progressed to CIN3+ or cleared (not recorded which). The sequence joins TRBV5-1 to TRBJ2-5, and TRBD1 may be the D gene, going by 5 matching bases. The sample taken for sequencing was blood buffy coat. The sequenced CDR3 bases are TGCGCCAGCAGCCACCAGGGCCAAGAGACC. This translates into CASSHQGQET. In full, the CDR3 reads CASSHQGQETQYF.